This passage covers 21 T cell receptor beta chains from one sample sequenced in a study of T cells after yellow fever vaccination. Via MiXCR, TCRdb re-called the 5' RACE reads, giving one row per CDR3 protein. Found here are about 140,000 distinct CDR3 sequences, more than 6.5% of them singletons; the top ten hold about 0.61%. The sequenced sample was CD4+ T cells sorted from PBMCs, obtained 10 days after the yellow fever booster vaccination. These receptors originate from a man aged 25 to 45 who received the YFV17D yellow fever vaccine.

A note on this clonotype: The junction departs from the called germline gene at one end, perhaps through a read error. The chain carries TRBV7-2 and TRBJ2-2, with no clear D. The CDR3 is 13 residues long. Germline-derived CDR1 and CDR2 are SGHTA and FQGNSA. The DNA for the CDR3 is TGTGCCATCAGCCCTGGGCGGACCTGGGAGCTGTTTTTT. Translation: CAISPGRTWELFF.

There are many counts of this clonotype. The rearrangement joins TRBV18 to TRBJ2-1; TRBD2 matches 11 bases. Germline V lookup: CDR1 KGHSH, CDR2 LQKENI. V was clipped by 0 bases and J by 5 bases; unmatched bases: 3. The CDR3 consists of 16 residues. The CDR3 region is CASSPPGTSGHNEQFF. In DNA, the CDR3 is TGTGCCAGCTCACCACCCGGGACTAGCGGCCACAATGAGCAGTTCTTC.

This clonotype was detected ten times or more. The V call is TRBV9, the J call TRBJ2-7; weak D call: TRBD2 (5 bases). Germline V gene data show CDR1 as SGDLS and CDR2 as YYNGEE. The V and J ends lost 0 bases and 5 bases respectively, with 12 bases between them. CDR3 size: 14 residues. The CDR3 nucleotides are TGTGCCAGCAGCGTAGAGGGTGGGAGTCACGAGCAGTACTTC. Translation gives CASSVEGGSHEQYF.

CDR3 in amino acids: CASSATGAYNEQFF. CDR3 coding DNA: TGTGCCAGCAGCGCAACAGGGGCCTACAATGAGCAGTTCTTC. This chain joins TRBV7-2 and TRBJ2-1, with TRBD1 matching over 7 bases. Losses at the gene ends were 5 bases for V and 2 bases for J; bases not matched to a gene: 3. Germline CDR1 SGHTA, CDR2 FQGNSA. There are 14 residues in the CDR3.

This clonotype was observed many times. The chain is built from TRBV21-1 and TRBJ1-1. TRBV21-1 is described as a pseudogene. The CDR3 extends over 16 amino acids. The CDR3: CASSKTARAAGTEAFF. For the CDR3, the DNA is TGTGCCAGCAGCAAAACCGCGAGGGCGGCGGGCACTGAAGCTTTCTTT.

This clonotype was counted at least ten times. The rearrangement uses TRBV5-6 and TRBJ1-1, with D unresolved. This CDR3 has 16 residues. CDR1 and CDR2 (germline): SGHDT, YYEEEE. V was trimmed by 1 base and J by 5 bases, leaving 18 bases between them. DNA of the CDR3: TGTGCCAGCAGCTTGTCCGGTTTTGCCCCAAGGACTGAAGCTTTCTTT. It encodes CASSLSGFAPRTEAFF.

The sample holds many counts of this clonotype. The chain has TRBV18 and TRBJ1-2, with no clear D. The V gene's germline CDR1 is KGHSH and CDR2 LQKENI. Between the trimmed V and J ends, which lost 3 bases and 7 bases, there was a span of 12 bases. This CDR3 comprises 13 residues. The CDR3 reads CASSPDGSAGYTF. DNA of the CDR3: TGTGCCAGCTCACCGGACGGAAGCGCTGGCTACACCTTC.

This clonotype was recorded at least ten times. The chain combines TRBV20-1 with TRBJ2-1; a weak D match, TRBD2 (6 bases). The CDR3 loop spans 12 amino acids. CDR1 DFQATT and CDR2 SNEGSKA come from the germline V gene (reference sequence). The V end was cut by 7 bases, the J end by 6 bases, with 13 bases between. Here the CDR3 reads CSVKRAPNEQFF. In DNA form, the CDR3 reads TGCAGTGTTAAGCGGGCCCCCAATGAGCAGTTCTTC.

Many counts were recorded for this clonotype. The chain joins TRBV29-1 to TRBJ2-7; D tentatively fits TRBD1 or TRBD2 (5 bases each). Germline CDR1 and CDR2: SQVTM and ANQGSEA. This CDR3 has 13 residues. V lost 3 bases and J 3 bases, leaving 12 bases between the germline ends. The CDR3 region is CSVDRGSFYEQYF. DNA of the CDR3: TGCAGCGTTGACCGGGGCTCCTTCTACGAGCAGTACTTC.

This clonotype was counted ten times or more. The chain links TRBV7-2 to TRBJ2-3; tentative D call: TRBD1 (6 bases). The CDR3 has 20 residues. Trimming removed 5 bases at V and 14 bases at J, with 41 bases between. In germline, CDR1 is SGHTA, CDR2 FQGNSA. CDR3 nucleotide sequence: TGTGCCAGCAGCACAATCCGGGACATTAAAAGGACCCTACGTTTGTTCCGTCGGTATTTT. Protein sequence: CASSTIRDIKRTLRLFRRYF.

With regard to this clonotype: This may be a read error, as it is one base from a much larger clone. This chain joins TRBV29-1 and TRBJ2-3; 15 nucleotides line up with TRBD2. Germline V gene lookup returns CDR1 SQVTM and CDR2 ANQGSEA. The CDR3 contains 15 residues. Trimming cost V 6 bases and J 1 base; bases outside gene matches: 2. CDR3 residues: CSVGLAGGGTDTQYF. The CDR3 DNA is TGCAGCGTGGGACTAGCGGGAGGAGGCACAGATACGCAGTATTTT.

This clonotype was seen many times. The V and J genes are TRBV5-1 and TRBJ2-7; the D gene is possibly TRBD1 (5 bases). V dropped 0 bases and J dropped 0 bases, with 13 bases sitting between them. CDR1 is SGHRS, CDR2 YFSETQ, per germline. The CDR3 totals 16 residues. CDR3 sequence reads: CASSLGPTGRSYEQYF. CDR3 bases: TGCGCCAGCAGCTTGGGTCCTACAGGCCGCTCCTACGAGCAGTACTTC.

At least ten counts were recorded for this clonotype. The chain has TRBV2 and TRBJ2-3, with a weak D call TRBD2 (5 bases). The CDR3 is 14 residues long. V lost 7 bases to trimming and J lost 2 bases, with 13 bases between them. Per germline, CDR1 SNHLY and CDR2 FYNNEI. In nucleotides, the CDR3 is TGTGCCAGCAAGGAGGTAGAAATCACAGATACGCAGTATTTT. The encoded protein is CASKEVEITDTQYF.

This clonotype was observed at least ten times. The rearrangement links TRBV6-5 to TRBJ2-7, with 8 positions matching TRBD2. Germline V CDR1 and CDR2: MNHEY, SVGAGI. The CDR3 covers 13 residues. Germline trimming cut 6 bases from V and 2 bases from J; bases unmatched to any gene: 3. The CDR3 protein is CASRAGATYEQYF. For the CDR3, the DNA is TGTGCCAGCAGAGCGGGAGCGACCTACGAGCAGTACTTC.

Remarks on this clonotype: A much larger clonotype is one base distant, so this may be a read error. The chain links TRBV29-1 to TRBJ1-4; 7 bases fit TRBD1. In germline, CDR1 is SQVTM, CDR2 ANQGSEA. The CDR3 totals 14 residues. For the CDR3, the DNA is TGCAGAGCGACAGGGAGAGGGACTAATGAAAAACTGTTTTTT. It specifies CRATGRGTNEKLFF.

This rearrangement joins TRBV18 to TRBJ2-1; no clear D gene. This CDR3 has 16 amino acids. CDR1 is KGHSH and CDR2 is LQKENI in the germline V gene. V was trimmed by 1 base and J by 4 bases, leaving 14 bases between them. CDR3 in amino acids: CASSPLVQTLYNEQFF. The CDR3 region has the DNA TGTGCCAGCTCACCACTTGTTCAGACCCTTTACAATGAGCAGTTCTTC.

This clonotype was observed at least ten times. The chain couples TRBV2 to TRBJ2-3, with 10 positions matching TRBD2. The CDR3 extends over 16 amino acids. Germline assignment: CDR1 SNHLY and CDR2 FYNNEI. The J segment lost 3 bases and the V segment lost 6 bases, leaving 9 bases of the junction unmatched. CDR3 in amino acids: CASSRLAGVRTDTQYF. CDR3 bases: TGTGCCAGCAGCCGGCTAGCGGGAGTAAGGACAGATACGCAGTATTTT.

There are many counts of this clonotype. The V call is TRBV20-1, the J call TRBJ1-5, with 9 bases fitting TRBD1. Trimming took 3 bases from V and 5 from J; bases not matched to a gene: 2. The CDR3 contains 13 residues. Per germline, CDR1 DFQATT and CDR2 SNEGSKA (reference sequence). CDR3 sequence reads: CSARDRGYQPQHF. The CDR3 bases are TGCAGTGCTAGGGACAGGGGATATCAGCCCCAGCATTTT.

This clonotype occurred many times. This sequence joins TRBV4-3 and TRBJ2-7; the match to TRBD2 covers 8 bases. The CDR3 runs 17 residues. Looked up from germline, CDR1 is LGHNA and CDR2 is YSLEER. Losses at the gene ends were 2 bases for V and 4 bases for J; bases not matched to a gene: 13. The CDR3 region is CASSQIYGSGSLYEQYF. In nucleotides, the CDR3 is TGCGCCAGCAGCCAAATCTACGGGAGCGGGAGTCTGTACGAGCAGTACTTC.

This clonotype was seen ten or more times. This chain uses TRBV6-1 with TRBJ2-7; tentative D call: TRBD1 (5 bases). The V end was cut by 7 bases, the J end by 0 bases, with 10 bases between. The CDR3 has 13 amino acids. CDR1 and CDR2 (germline): MNHNS, SASEGT. CDR3 residues: CASIGHNSYEQYF. The CDR3 nucleotides are TGTGCCAGCATTGGACACAACTCCTACGAGCAGTACTTC.

This clonotype has ten or more counts. CDR3 region: CASRIGLGRSTDTQYF. CDR3 DNA: TGTGCCAGCAGGATCGGGTTGGGACGTAGCACAGATACGCAGTATTTT. The chain has TRBV12-3 or TRBV12-4 and TRBJ2-3; D possibly uses TRBD1 or TRBD2 (5 bases each). CDR3 size: 16 residues. V was shortened by 6 bases and J by 0 bases, with 16 bases between the two germline ends.